The TCR beta chain under discussion was sequenced for a study of CD8 T cells in ankylosing spondylitis. Germline trimming cut 5 bases from V and 4 bases from J; bases unmatched to any gene: 4. Germline-derived CDR1 and CDR2 are SQVTM and ANQGSEA. This CDR3 is built from 14 residues. As the method for making TCR beta libraries, quantitative 5'-RACE with molecular barcodes was used. One entry per CDR3 protein results from TCRdb running MiXCR on the 5' RACE reads. The repertoire holds more than 600,000 distinct CDR3 sequences, with around 20% as singletons. Regarding the study as a whole: With a CD8+ phenotype, disease-linked clones were relatively rare in peripheral blood. Certain motif variants had earlier appeared in reactive arthritis synovial fluid and blood. Ankylosing spondylitis blood seemed to carry a telltale TCR beta motif made of several highly homologous variants. Significantly higher representation of disease-linked clones was reported for matched ankylosing spondylitis synovial fluid.

This clonotype was seen a few times. Antigen specificity is unknown. Sequencing was performed on blood, either unsorted or a sorted T cell fraction (not recorded which). The receptor was derived from a male donor with ankylosing spondylitis. The V gene is TRBV29-1, the J gene TRBJ2-1; 11 positions agree with TRBD2. CDR3 DNA: TGCAGCGTTCTAGCGGGGGGCGGGTACAATGAGCAGTTCTTC. Translation: CSVLAGGGYNEQFF.